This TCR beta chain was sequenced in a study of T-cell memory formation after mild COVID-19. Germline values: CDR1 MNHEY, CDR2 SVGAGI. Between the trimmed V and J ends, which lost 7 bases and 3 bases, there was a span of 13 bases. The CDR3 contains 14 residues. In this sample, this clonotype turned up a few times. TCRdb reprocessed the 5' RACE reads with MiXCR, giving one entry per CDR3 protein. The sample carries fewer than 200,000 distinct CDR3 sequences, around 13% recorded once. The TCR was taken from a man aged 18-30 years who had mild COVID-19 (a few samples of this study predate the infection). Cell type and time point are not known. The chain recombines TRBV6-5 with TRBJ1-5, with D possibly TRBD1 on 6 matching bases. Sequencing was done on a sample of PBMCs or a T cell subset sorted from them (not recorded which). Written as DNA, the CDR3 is TGTGCCAGCAACCCACAGGGTCCCAATCAGCCCCAGCATTTT. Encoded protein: CASNPQGPNQPQHF.